The source of this T cell receptor (beta chain) is a study of beta chain features in type 1 diabetes. Study-level findings and limits: In type 1 diabetes patients, VDJ junctions had fewer insertions; deletions at these junctions were more frequent. In all four CD4+ subsets, TCRB CDR3 length was significantly, moderately reduced in type 1 diabetes.

The CDR3 length is 14 residues. V was trimmed by 8 bases and J by 0 bases, leaving 13 bases between them. Germline V gene lookup returns CDR1 MDHEN and CDR2 SYDVKM. Sequenced material consisted of expressed TCRB transcripts (all of the isolated RNA was reverse transcribed). TCRdb keeps only in-frame clones here, not all; method: immunoSEQ multiplex PCR. Seen here are some 410,000 clones, more than 9.5% observed once, and the top ten hold 0.035% to 0.05%. Concerning this clone itself: Its antigen is unknown.

The rearrangement links TRBV28 to TRBJ1-2; D is ambiguous. The sample consisted of naive CD4+ T cells from blood. This receptor was obtained from a woman aged 18 to 35 in good health. In DNA form, the CDR3 reads TGTGCCAGCCTCTTCCCCTCTTCTAACTATGGCTACACCTTC. Protein: CASLFPSSNYGYTF.